This T cell receptor (beta chain) was identified in a study of identical twins. The CDR3 covers 15 residues. V was shortened by 0 bases and J by 4 bases, with 11 bases between the two germline ends. CDR1 and CDR2 from the germline V gene are SGHRS and YFSETQ. From the 5' RACE reads, TCRdb called clonotypes with MiXCR, one entry per CDR3 protein. The profile covers around 960,000 distinct CDR3 sequences, with about 12% appearing a single time and 1.5% to 2% taken by the ten largest. This same sample was also taken into another study, of yellow fever vaccine responses in identical twins. From that report: On the reported evidence, twins' vaccine T cell responses seemed partly convergent and partly personalized.

The V and J genes are TRBV5-1 and TRBJ2-1; D remains ambiguous. The clonotype originates from a woman between 18 and 29 years old in good health. Sequenced material: PBMCs. The chain's CDR3 is CASSLANTVYNEQFF. The CDR3, as DNA: TGCGCCAGCAGCTTGGCAAATACGGTATACAATGAGCAGTTCTTC.